This T cell receptor (beta chain) appears in the sequencing data of a study of T-cell reconstitution after alpha-beta-depleted transplantation in children. Researchers prepared the TCRbeta library using unique molecular identifiers, the study reports. From the PCR reads, TCRdb called clonotypes with MiXCR, one entry per CDR3 protein. The sample lists 440,000 or so distinct CDR3 sequences, 11% occurring once. This clonotype was observed a handful of times. CDR3 length: 16 amino acids. Trimming took off 6 bases at V and 3 bases at J, with 21 bases between the two ends. The starting material was PBMCs from the stem cell graft donor, obtained from the stem cell graft. The V call is TRBV12-3 or TRBV12-4, the J call TRBJ2-7, with D uncertain. The sequence was obtained from a human donor who donated a stem cell graft to a child with acute myeloid leukemia. The CDR3 sequence is CASSSYTHTQDYEQYF. The CDR3 region has the DNA TGTGCCAGCAGCTCCTACACCCACACGCAGGACTACGAGCAGTACTTC.